A selection of T cell receptor beta chains follows, all from one sample in a study of identical twins. TCRdb re-analysed the 5' RACE reads in MiXCR, keeping a single row per CDR3 protein. The repertoire includes approximately 680,000 distinct CDR3 sequences, roughly 7.2% of them detected once, and around 1.6% sits in the top ten. These same records also appear under a second study, on yellow fever vaccine responses in identical twins.

The sequenced material came from PBMCs. These receptor sequences come from a woman between 18 and 30 years old in good health. Both conserved end residues are part of each CDR3. The D gene is left open where the match is weak. The size entry is marked missing in some rows and otherwise reads once, few, many or a size class.

CDR3 DNA | CDR3 protein | J gene | clone size | V gene | D gene
TGCAGTGCTAGATATCCGGGACGAAACTATCAGCCCCAGCATTTT | CSARYPGRNYQPQHF | TRBJ1-5 | NA | TRBV20-1 | NA
TGTGCCATCAATCCGGACCATACAGATACGCAGTATTTT | CAINPDHTDTQYF | TRBJ2-3 | NA | TRBV10-3 | NA
TGCGCCAGCAGCTTGAACCAGGCGGATCCAAACATTCAGTACTTC | CASSLNQADPNIQYF | TRBJ2-4 | many | TRBV5-1 | NA
TGTGCCAGCAGCCACCGGGACAACTCGAACACTGAAGCTTTCTTT | CASSHRDNSNTEAFF | TRBJ1-1 | NA | TRBV7-9 | NA
TGTGCCAGCAGGTACAGGGAGGGGATGAACAATGAGCAGTTCTTC | CASRYREGMNNEQFF | TRBJ2-1 | many | TRBV12-3/TRBV12-4 | NA
TGCAGTGCTAGAGATGGACAGGGATGGAATGAGCAGTTCTTC | CSARDGQGWNEQFF | TRBJ2-1 | few | TRBV20-1 | TRBD1
TGTGCCAGCAGCCAACACCAACAGGGGCTCGATGAGCAGTTCTTC | CASSQHQQGLDEQFF | TRBJ2-1 | NA | TRBV3-1 | TRBD1
TGTGCCAGCAGCCCTGCGGGACCGGCCACCGGGGAGCTGTTTTTT | CASSPAGPATGELFF | TRBJ2-2 | many | TRBV12-3/TRBV12-4 | NA
TGTGCCAGCAGTCCCTTTCACAGGGGTAAGGAGACCGGGGAGCTGTTTTTT | CASSPFHRGKETGELFF | TRBJ2-2 | few | TRBV28 | TRBD1
TGCAGCGTTGGAGGGACAGGGAATAACTATGGCTACACCTTC | CSVGGTGNNYGYTF | TRBJ1-2 | NA | TRBV29-1 | TRBD1
TGTGCCAGCAGCTTGGGCCGAGGGACACCCTACGAGCAGTACTTC | CASSLGRGTPYEQYF | TRBJ2-7 | few | TRBV5-8 | NA
TGTGCCACCAGTGGACTTAATCAGCCCCAGCATTTT | CATSGLNQPQHF | TRBJ1-5 | few | TRBV24-1 | NA
TGTGCCAGCAGACGAACAGGCTTGAACACTGAAGCTTTCTTT | CASRRTGLNTEAFF | TRBJ1-1 | many | TRBV6-2/TRBV6-3 | NA
TGTGCCAGCAGACCCCCGGGACAGGGTAACTACGAGCAGTACTTC | CASRPPGQGNYEQYF | TRBJ2-7 | few | TRBV28 | TRBD1
TGCAGCGTGAGGGCCGGGACAGTGAACACCGGGGAGCTGTTTTTT | CSVRAGTVNTGELFF | TRBJ2-2 | NA | TRBV29-1 | TRBD1
TGTGCCAGCAGTTACTCAGGCGGGTCAGATACGCAGTATTTT | CASSYSGGSDTQYF | TRBJ2-3 | few | TRBV6-5 | NA
TGTGCCACCAGCATCAATGGGAATCAGCCCCAGCATTTT | CATSINGNQPQHF | TRBJ1-5 | few | TRBV15 | NA
TGCGCCAGCAGCTCTCTAGCGGGGATCCAAGAGACCCAGTACTTC | CASSSLAGIQETQYF | TRBJ2-5 | many | TRBV5-1 | TRBD2
TGTGCCAGCAGTTTGAAGCAGGGGAACACCGGGGAGCTGTTTTTT | CASSLKQGNTGELFF | TRBJ2-2 | NA | TRBV12-3/TRBV12-4 | NA
TGTGCCACCAGTAGGTTAGCGGGAGATAGCGAGACCCAGTACTTC | CATSRLAGDSETQYF | TRBJ2-5 | few | TRBV24-1 | TRBD2
TGCGCCAGCAGCTTATCGTTCGGGGATACGCAGTATTTT | CASSLSFGDTQYF | TRBJ2-3 | NA | TRBV5-1 | NA
TGCAGCGTTCACCCCTCCTACAATGAGCAGTTCTTC | CSVHPSYNEQFF | TRBJ2-1 | NA | TRBV29-1 | NA